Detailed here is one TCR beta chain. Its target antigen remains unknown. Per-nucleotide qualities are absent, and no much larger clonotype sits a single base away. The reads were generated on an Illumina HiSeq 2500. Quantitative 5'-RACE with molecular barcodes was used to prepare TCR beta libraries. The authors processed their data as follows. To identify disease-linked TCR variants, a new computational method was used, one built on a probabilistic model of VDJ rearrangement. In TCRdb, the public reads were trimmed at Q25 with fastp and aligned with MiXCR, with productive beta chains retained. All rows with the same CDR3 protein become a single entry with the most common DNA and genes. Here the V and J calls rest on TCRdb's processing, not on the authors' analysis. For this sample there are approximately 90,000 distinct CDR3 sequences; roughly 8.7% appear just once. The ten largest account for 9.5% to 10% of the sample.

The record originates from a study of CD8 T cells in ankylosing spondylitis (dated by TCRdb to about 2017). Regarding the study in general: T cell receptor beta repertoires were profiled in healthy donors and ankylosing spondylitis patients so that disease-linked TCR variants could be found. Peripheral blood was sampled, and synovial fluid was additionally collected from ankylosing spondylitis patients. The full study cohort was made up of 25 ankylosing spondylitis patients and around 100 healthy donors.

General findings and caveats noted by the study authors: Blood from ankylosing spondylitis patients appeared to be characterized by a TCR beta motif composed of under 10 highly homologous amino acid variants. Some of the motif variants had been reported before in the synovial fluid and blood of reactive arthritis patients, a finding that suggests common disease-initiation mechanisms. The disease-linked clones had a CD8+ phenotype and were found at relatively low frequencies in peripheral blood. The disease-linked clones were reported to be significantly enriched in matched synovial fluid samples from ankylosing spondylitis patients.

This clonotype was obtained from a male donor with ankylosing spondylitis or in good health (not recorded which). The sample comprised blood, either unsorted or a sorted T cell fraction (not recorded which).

The nucleotides are TGCAGCGTGCTGAGGGTTCCCCGCTCCTACAATGAGCAGTTCTTC. Translated, it gives CSVLRVPRSYNEQFF. The rearrangement joined TRBV29-1 to TRBJ2-1; the D gene is perhaps TRBD2, on 5 matching bases. Via the germline V gene, CDR1 is SQVTM and CDR2 ANQGSEA. Trimming at the junction amounts to 6 bases on V and 0 bases on J, and the germline ends lie 15 bases apart. From the cysteine through the phenylalanine, the CDR3 covers 15 amino acids. Of the read, only the CDR3 DNA is kept; its 45 bases are in frame from base 1.